One T cell receptor beta chain is described in this entry. Its target is not known. This record comes from a study of blood T cells in healthy people across ages. Overall study findings and caveats: Observed TCR beta diversity per million T cells went down as age went up. This fall followed a roughly linear course with age. Relative to aged donors, long-lived donors carried more naive CD4+ cells and displayed higher diversity. It was found that TCR beta diversity correlated strongly with the percentage of naive T cells.

A second PCR, run for about 6 to 12 cycles, used a sample-barcoded 5' primer plus a J-beta primer mix. Via MiXCR, TCRdb re-called the 5' RACE reads, giving one row per CDR3 protein. The data hold roughly 680,000 distinct CDR3 sequences, with about 52% observed a single time. The V gene's germline CDR1 is DFQATT and CDR2 SNEGSKA (reference sequence). This CDR3 spans 14 amino acids. Deletions cut 2 bases from V and 2 bases from J, with 7 bases between. The chain joins TRBV20-1 to TRBJ2-6; D is possibly TRBD1 or TRBD2 (5 bases each). The clonotype was recovered from a woman aged 60 to 75 in good health. The source material was blood. CDR3 sequence (DNA): TGCAGTGCTAGACGAGGGGCTGGGGCCAACGTCCTGACTTTC. Translation: CSARRGAGANVLTF.